This T cell receptor beta chain was profiled in a study of CD8+ T cells in alopecia areata (dated by TCRdb to about 2018). With regard to the full study: The treated patients, all with moderate-to-severe alopecia areata, were enrolled in an open-label pilot trial of oral tofacitinib given at 5 to 10 mg twice daily. Tofacitinib was administered for 6 to 18 months, and 6 months of follow-up off drug were then conducted to assess delayed response and recurrence. To study T cell clonal expansion in alopecia areata, the researchers applied high-throughput TCRbeta sequencing to both the C3H/HeJ mouse model and human patients. On the human side, TCRbeta sequencing was run on scalp tissue and on sorted CD4+ and CD8+ peripheral blood T cells from healthy controls and from alopecia areata patients with either patchy or totalis/universalis disease. Biopsies were taken from tofacitinib-treated patients at baseline and again at 4 and 24 weeks into treatment, and several of those patients also had a later scalp biopsy. Clonality in the scalp was compared among normal scalp (n=4), patchy alopecia areata scalp (n=8), and alopecia totalis/universalis scalp (n=8). RNA was extracted with the PAXgene miRNA kit for fixed scalp, the miRNeasy kit for PBMCs, and the RNeasy kit for mouse skin. TCRbeta CDR3 regions were amplified by immunoSEQ multiplex PCR using 35 Vbeta forward and 13 Jbeta reverse primers. Beyond this particular receptor, the publication reports: Scalp TCR repertoire analysis is complicated because resident alphabeta T cells in normal human skin are also sequenced, whereas mouse skin is dominated by gammadelta T cells. Compared with normal scalp, lesional scalp had higher clonality and more expanded CD8+ clones, particularly in alopecia totalis/universalis, a pattern that suggests antigenic drive. Compared with mice, TCR sequences shared between patients were less clear, possibly partly because of HLA diversity across the patient population.

Libraries were made using the immunoSEQ multiplex PCR assay. To provide template for TCR sequencing, every sample had RNA extracted and reverse transcribed into cDNA. SuperScript III was used for first-strand cDNA synthesis, primed with a 2:1 mix of oligo-dT and random hexamers. A synthetic immune receptor repertoire was used to gauge amplification bias, and whatever bias remained was removed computationally. Per the original workflow: Raw reads were preprocessed to remove errors, and CDR3 was defined by IMGT conventions from the conserved cysteine to phenylalanine. Clonality was computed as 1 minus the Shannon entropy, with the entropy normalized by log2 of the number of productive unique TCRs. Whether each scalp clone was CD4 or CD8 was inferred by checking scalp TCRbeta sequences against the CD4 and CD8 repertoires from sorted blood. The immuneACCESS repertoire file appears here via TCRdb, limited to in-frame rearrangements. These files lack a portion of the clones; in checked studies, under half of the deficit traces to unresolved V genes, and the cause of the others is not known. V and J calls and clone size are given by that table; D and trimming were obtained from the DNA. For this sample the table gives 130,000 to 150,000 clones, of which more than 40% were detected only once. Clones ranked in the top ten supply around 7% of the sample.

Lesional scalp punch biopsies and peripheral blood were obtained from alopecia areata patients. PBMCs were isolated by density centrifugation and stained for CD3, CD4 and CD8, after which CD4+ and CD8+ T cells were sorted on a FACSAria. This clone was recorded a few times. The specificity of this receptor is unknown. It has no much larger one-base neighbor in the sample; base qualities were not kept. Unmatched junction bases come to 17, with V trimmed by 0 bases and J by 8 bases. The CDR3, from cysteine to phenylalanine, totals 18 residues. This entry keeps only the CDR3 DNA: 54 bases, framed from base 1. The germline V gene gives CDR1 as SGHRS and CDR2 as YFSETQ.

The rearranged segments are TRBV5-1 and TRBJ2-1; TRBD1 fits 7 bases in the junction. Sequenced sample: CD4+ T cells sorted from blood. This clonotype was sampled from a human donor with alopecia areata. CDR3 loop: CASSLDPALQGMKDEQFF. In nucleotides, the sequence is TGCGCCAGCAGCTTGGACCCAGCTCTACAGGGGATGAAGGATGAGCAGTTCTTC.